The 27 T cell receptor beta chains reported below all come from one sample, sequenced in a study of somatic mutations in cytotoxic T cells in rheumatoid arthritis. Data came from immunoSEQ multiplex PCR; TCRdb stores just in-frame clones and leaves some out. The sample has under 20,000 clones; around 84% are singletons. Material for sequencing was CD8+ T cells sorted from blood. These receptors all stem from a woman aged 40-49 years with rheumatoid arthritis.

CDR3 nucleotides: TGTGCCAGCAGTTTAAGTGTCGGGACAGGGAAGAGCTATGGCTACACCTTC. Residues: CASSLSVGTGKSYGYTF. The chain uses TRBV27 and TRBJ1-2; 9 positions agree with TRBD1. There are 17 residues in the CDR3. Germline V gene sequence: CDR1 MNHEY, CDR2 SMNVEV (reference sequence). Germline trimming cut 2 bases from V and 4 bases from J; bases unmatched to any gene: 11.

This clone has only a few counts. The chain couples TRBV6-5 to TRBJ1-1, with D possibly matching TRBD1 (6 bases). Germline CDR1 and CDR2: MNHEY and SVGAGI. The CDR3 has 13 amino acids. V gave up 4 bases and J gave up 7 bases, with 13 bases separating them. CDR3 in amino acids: CASSSPGQIEAFF. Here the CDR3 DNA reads TGTGCCAGCAGTTCTCCGGGACAAATTGAAGCTTTCTTT.

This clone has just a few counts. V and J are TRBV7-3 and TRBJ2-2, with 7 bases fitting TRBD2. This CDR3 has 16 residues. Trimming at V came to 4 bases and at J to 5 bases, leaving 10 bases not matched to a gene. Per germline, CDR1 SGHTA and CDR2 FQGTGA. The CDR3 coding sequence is TGTGCCAGCAGCTCTCTCGGGGGTAGCGGGACCGGGGAGCTGTTTTTT. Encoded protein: CASSSLGGSGTGELFF.

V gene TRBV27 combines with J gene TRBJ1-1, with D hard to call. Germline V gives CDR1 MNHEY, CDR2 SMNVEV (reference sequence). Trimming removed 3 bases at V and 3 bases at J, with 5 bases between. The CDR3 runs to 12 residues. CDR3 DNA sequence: TGTGCCAGCAGTTTCTCCCACACTGAAGCTTTCTTT. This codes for CASSFSHTEAFF.

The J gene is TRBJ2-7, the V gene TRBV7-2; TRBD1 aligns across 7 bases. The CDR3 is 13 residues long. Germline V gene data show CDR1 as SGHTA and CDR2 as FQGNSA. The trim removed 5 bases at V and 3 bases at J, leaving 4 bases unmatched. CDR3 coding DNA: TGTGCCAGCAGCCAAACAGGGGACTACGAGCAGTACTTC. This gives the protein CASSQTGDYEQYF.

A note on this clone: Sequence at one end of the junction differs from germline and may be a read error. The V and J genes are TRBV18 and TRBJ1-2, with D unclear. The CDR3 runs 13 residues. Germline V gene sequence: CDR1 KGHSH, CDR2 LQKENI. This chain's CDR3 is CASSPREGYGYTF. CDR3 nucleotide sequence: TGTGCCAGCTCTCCACGGGAGGGCTATGGCTACACCTTC.

The CDR3 DNA reads TGTGCCAGCAGCTTAGGTAGAATCTCCTACGAGCAGTACTTC. Its translation: CASSLGRISYEQYF. The chain is built from TRBV11-2 and TRBJ2-7, with unresolved D. The germline V gene has CDR1 SGHAT and CDR2 FQNNGV. The CDR3 runs to 14 residues. With 1 base removed from V and 0 bases from J, the gap between germline ends came to 7 bases.

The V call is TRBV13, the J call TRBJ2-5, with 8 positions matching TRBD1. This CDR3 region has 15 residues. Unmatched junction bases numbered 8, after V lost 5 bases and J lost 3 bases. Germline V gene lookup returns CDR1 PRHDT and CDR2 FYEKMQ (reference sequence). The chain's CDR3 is CASSPAGQGEETQYF. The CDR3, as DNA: TGTGCCAGCAGCCCAGCCGGACAGGGAGAAGAGACCCAGTACTTC.

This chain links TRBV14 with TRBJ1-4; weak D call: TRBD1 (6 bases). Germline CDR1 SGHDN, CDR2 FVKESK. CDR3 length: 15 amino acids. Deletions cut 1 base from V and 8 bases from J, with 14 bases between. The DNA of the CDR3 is TGTGCCAGCAGCCAAGGGGGGGGCCTTATAGAAAAACTGTTTTTT. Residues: CASSQGGGLIEKLFF.

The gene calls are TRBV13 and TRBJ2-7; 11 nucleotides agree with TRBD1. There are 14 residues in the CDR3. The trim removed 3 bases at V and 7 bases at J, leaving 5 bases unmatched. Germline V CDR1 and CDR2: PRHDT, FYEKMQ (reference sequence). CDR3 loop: CASSFGQGAEEQYF. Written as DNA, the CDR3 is TGTGCCAGCAGCTTTGGACAGGGGGCCGAGGAGCAGTACTTC.

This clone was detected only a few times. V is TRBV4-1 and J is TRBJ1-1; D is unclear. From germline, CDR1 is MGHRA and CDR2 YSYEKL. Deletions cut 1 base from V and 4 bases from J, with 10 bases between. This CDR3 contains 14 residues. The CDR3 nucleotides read TGCGCCAGCAGCCAAGGAGGCTTAGGCACTGAAGCTTTCTTT. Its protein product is CASSQGGLGTEAFF.

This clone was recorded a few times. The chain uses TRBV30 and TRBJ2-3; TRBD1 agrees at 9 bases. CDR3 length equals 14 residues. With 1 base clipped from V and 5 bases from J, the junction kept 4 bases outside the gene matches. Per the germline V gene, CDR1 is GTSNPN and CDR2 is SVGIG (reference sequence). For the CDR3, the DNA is TGTGCCTGGAGTGGAGGGACAGGGAGAGATACGCAGTATTTT. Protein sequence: CAWSGGTGRDTQYF.

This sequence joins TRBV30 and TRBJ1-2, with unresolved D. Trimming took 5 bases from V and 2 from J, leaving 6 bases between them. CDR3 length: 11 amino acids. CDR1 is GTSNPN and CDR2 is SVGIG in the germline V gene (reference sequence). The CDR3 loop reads CAWGENYGYTF. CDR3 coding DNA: TGTGCCTGGGGGGAGAACTATGGCTACACCTTC.

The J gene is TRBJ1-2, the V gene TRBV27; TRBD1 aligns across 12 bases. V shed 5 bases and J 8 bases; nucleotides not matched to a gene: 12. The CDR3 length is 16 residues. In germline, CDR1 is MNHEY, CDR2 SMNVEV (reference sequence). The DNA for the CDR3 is TGTGCCAGCAGTGTAGGGACAGGGGGCCACGTTAGAGGCTACACCTTC. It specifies CASSVGTGGHVRGYTF.

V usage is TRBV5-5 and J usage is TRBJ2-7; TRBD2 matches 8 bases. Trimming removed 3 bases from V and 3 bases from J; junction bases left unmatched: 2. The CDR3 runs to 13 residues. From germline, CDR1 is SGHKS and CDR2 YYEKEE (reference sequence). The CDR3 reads CASSSGTSYEQYF. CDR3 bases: TGTGCCAGCAGCTCCGGGACTAGCTACGAGCAGTACTTC.

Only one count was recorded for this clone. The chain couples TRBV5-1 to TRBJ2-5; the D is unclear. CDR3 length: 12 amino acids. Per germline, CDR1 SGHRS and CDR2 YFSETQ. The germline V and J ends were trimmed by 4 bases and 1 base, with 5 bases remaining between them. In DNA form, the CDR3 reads TGCGCCAGCAGCCACACCCAAGAGACCCAGTACTTC. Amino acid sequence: CASSHTQETQYF.

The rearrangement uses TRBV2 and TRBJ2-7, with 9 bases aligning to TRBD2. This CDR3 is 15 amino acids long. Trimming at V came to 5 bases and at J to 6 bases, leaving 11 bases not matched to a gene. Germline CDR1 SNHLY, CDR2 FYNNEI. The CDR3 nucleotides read TGTGCCAGCAGTCAGGGACTAGCCAATCCAGGCGAGCAGTACTTC. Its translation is CASSQGLANPGEQYF.

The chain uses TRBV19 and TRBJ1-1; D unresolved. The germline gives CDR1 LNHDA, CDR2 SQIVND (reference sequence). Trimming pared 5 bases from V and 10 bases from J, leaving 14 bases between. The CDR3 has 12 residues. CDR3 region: CASSVIREAAFF. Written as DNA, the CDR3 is TGTGCCAGTAGTGTAATCCGGGAAGCAGCTTTCTTT.

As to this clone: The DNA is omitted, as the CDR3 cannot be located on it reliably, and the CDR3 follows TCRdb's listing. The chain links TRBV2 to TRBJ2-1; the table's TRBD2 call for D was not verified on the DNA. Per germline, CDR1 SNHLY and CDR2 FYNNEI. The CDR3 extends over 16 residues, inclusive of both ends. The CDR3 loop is CASTSVGGSSYNEQFF.

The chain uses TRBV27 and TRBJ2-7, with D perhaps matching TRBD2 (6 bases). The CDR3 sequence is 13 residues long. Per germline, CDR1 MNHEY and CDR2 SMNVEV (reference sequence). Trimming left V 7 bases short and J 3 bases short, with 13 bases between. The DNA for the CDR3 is TGTGCCAGCACGATTCAGGAGGGCTACGAGCAGTACTTC. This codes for CASTIQEGYEQYF.

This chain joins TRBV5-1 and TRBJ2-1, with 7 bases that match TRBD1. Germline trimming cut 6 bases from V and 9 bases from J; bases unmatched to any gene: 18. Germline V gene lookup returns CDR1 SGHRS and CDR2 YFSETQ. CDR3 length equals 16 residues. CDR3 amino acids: CASTNPPGTADSEQFF. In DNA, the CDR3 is TGCGCCAGCACCAACCCTCCGGGGACAGCAGACAGTGAGCAGTTCTTC.

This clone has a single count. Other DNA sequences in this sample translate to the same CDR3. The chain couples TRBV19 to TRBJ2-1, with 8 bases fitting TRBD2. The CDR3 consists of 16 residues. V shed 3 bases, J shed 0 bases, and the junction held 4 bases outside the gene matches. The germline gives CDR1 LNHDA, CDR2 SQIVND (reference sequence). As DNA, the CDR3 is TGTGCCAGTAGTATCTCGGCGGGAGGCTCCTACAATGAGCAGTTCTTC. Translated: CASSISAGGSYNEQFF. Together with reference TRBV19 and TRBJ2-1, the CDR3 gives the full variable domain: DGGITQSPKYLFRKEGQNVTLSCEQNLNHDAMYWYRQDPGQGLRLIYYSQIVNDFQKGDIAEGYSVSREKKESFPLTVTSAQKNPTAFYLCASSISAGGSYNEQFFGPGTRLTVL.

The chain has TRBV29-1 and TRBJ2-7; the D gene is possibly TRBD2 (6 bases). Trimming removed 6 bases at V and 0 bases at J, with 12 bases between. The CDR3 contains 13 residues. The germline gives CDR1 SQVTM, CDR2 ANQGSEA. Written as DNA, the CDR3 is TGCAGCGTGGGAGGAGGGAGCTCCTACGAGCAGTACTTC. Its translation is CSVGGGSSYEQYF.

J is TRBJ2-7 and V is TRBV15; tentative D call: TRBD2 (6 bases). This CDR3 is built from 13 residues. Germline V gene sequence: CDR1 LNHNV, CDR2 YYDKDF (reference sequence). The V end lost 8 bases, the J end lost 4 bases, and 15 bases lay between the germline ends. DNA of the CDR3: TGTGCCACCGCAGGAGGGCCGGTTTACGAGCAGTACTTC. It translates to CATAGGPVYEQYF.

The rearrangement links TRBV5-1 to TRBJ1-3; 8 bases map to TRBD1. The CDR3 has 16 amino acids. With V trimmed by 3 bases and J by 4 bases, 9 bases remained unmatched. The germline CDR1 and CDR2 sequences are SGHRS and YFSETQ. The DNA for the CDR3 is TGCGCCAGCAGCTGGGGACAGGAGGACGTAGGAAACACCATATATTTT. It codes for CASSWGQEDVGNTIYF.

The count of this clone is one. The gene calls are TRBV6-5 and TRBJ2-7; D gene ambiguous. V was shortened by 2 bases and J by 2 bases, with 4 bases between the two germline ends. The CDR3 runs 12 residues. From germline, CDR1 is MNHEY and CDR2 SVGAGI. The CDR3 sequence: CASSYGPYEQYF. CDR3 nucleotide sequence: TGTGCCAGCAGTTACGGGCCCTACGAGCAGTACTTC.

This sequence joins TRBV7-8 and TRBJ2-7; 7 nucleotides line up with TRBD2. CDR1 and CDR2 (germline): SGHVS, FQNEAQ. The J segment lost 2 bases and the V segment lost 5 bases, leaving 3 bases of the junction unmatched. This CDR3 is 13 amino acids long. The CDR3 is CASSQGGAYEQYF. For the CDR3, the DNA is TGTGCCAGCAGCCAGGGAGGGGCCTACGAGCAGTACTTC. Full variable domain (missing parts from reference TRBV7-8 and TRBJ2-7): GAGVSQSPRYKVAKRGQDVALRCDPISGHVSLFWYQQALGQGPEFLTYFQNEAQLDKSGLPSDRFFAERPEGSVSTLKIQRTQQEDSAVYLCASSQGGAYEQYFGPGTRLTVT.